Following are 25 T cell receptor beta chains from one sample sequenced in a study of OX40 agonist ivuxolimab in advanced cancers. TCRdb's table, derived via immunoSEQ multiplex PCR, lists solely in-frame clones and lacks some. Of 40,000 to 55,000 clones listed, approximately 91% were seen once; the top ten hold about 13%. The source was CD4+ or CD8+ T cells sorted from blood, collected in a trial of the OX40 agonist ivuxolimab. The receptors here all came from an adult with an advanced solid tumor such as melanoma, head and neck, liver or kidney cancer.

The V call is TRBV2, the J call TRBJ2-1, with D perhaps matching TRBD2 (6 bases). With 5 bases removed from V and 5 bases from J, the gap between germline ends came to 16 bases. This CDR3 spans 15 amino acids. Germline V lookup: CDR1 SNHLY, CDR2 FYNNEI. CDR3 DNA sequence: TGTGCCAGCAGTCCCACCCGGGGGTCTGACAATGAGCAGTTCTTC. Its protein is CASSPTRGSDNEQFF.

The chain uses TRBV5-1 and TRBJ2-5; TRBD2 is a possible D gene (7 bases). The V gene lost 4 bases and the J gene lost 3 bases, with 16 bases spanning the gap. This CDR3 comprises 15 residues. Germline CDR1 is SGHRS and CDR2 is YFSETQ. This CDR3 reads CASSPGRGAKETQYF. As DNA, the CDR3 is TGCGCCAGCAGCCCGGGGAGGGGGGCTAAAGAGACCCAGTACTTC.

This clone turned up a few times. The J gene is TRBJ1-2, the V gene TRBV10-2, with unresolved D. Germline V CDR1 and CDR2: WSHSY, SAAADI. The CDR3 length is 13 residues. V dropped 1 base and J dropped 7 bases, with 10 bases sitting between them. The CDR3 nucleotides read TGCGCCAGCAGTGAGTTTGGGGTCGGTGGCTACACCTTC. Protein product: CASSEFGVGGYTF.

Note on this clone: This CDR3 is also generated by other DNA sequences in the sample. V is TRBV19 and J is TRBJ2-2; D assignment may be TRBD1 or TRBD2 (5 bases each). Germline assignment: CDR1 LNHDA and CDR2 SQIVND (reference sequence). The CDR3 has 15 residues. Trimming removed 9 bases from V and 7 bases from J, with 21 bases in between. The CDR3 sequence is CASRDRHSGIGELFF. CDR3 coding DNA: TGTGCCAGCAGGGACCGGCATAGTGGGATCGGGGAGCTGTTTTTT. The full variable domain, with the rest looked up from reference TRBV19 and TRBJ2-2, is DGGITQSPKYLFRKEGQNVTLSCEQNLNHDAMYWYRQDPGQGLRLIYYSQIVNDFQKGDIAEGYSVSREKKESFPLTVTSAQKNPTAFYLCASRDRHSGIGELFFGEGSRLTVL.

Written as DNA, the CDR3 is TGTGCCAGTAGTATCTACACGGACTGGCCGCCCCAGCATTTT. It is translated as CASSIYTDWPPQHF. The chain combines TRBV19 with TRBJ1-5, with D unclear. The ends were cut back, 3 bases at V and 9 bases at J, with 15 bases in the middle. The V gene's germline CDR1 is LNHDA and CDR2 SQIVND (reference sequence). The CDR3 runs 14 residues.

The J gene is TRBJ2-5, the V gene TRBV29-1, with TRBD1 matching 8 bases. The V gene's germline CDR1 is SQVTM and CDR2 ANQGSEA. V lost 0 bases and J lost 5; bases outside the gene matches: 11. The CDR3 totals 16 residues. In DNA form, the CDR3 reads TGCAGCGTTGAAGACCCAATGACAGGGGTTGGGGAGACCCAGTACTTC. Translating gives CSVEDPMTGVGETQYF. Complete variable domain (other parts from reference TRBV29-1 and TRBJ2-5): SAVISQKPSRDICQRGTSLTIQCQVDSQVTMMFWYRQQPGQSLTLIATANQGSEATYESGFVIDKFPISRPNLTFSTLTVSNMSPEDSSIYLCSVEDPMTGVGETQYFGPGTRLLVL.

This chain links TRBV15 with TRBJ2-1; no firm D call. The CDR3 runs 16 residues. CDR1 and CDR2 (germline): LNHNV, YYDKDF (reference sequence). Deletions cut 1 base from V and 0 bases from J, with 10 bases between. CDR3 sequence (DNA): TGTGCCACCAGCAGAGGACTGTCGAGCTCCTACAATGAGCAGTTCTTC. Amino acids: CATSRGLSSSYNEQFF. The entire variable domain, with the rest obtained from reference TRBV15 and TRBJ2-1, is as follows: DAMVIQNPRYQVTQFGKPVTLSCSQTLNHNVMYWYQQKSSQAPKLLFHYYDKDFNNEADTPDNFQSRRPNTSFCFLDIRSPGLGDTAMYLCATSRGLSSSYNEQFFGPGTRLTVL.

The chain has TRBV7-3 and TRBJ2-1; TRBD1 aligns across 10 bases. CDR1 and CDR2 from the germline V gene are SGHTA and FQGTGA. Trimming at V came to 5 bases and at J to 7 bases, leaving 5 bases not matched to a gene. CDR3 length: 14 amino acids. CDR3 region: CASSPDRGVNEQFF. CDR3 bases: TGTGCCAGCAGCCCGGACAGGGGGGTAAATGAGCAGTTCTTC.

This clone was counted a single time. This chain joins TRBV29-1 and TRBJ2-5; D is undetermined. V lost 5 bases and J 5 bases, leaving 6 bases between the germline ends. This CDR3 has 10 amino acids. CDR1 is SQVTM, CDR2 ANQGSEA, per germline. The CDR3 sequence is CSVFTETQYF. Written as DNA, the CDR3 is TGCAGCGTTTTCACTGAGACCCAGTACTTC.

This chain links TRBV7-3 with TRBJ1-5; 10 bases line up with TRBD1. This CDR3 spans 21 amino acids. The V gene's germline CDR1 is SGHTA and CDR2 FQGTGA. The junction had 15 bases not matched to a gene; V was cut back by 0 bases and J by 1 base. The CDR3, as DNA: TGTGCCAGCAGCTTAACCCCCGGGGTGGGACAGGGGAGTGGGAGCAATCAGCCCCAGCATTTT. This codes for CASSLTPGVGQGSGSNQPQHF.

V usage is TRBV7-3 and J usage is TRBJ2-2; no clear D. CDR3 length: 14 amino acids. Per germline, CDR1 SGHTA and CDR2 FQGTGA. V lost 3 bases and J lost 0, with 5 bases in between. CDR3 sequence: CASSFRSNTGELFF. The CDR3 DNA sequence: TGTGCCAGCAGCTTCCGCTCGAACACCGGGGAGCTGTTTTTT.

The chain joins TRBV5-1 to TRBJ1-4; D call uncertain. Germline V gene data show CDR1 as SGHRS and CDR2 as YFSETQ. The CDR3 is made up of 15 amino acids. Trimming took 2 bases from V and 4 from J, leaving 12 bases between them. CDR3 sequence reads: CASSLGSPRNEKLFF. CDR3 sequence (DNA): TGCGCCAGCAGCTTAGGGTCACCGCGTAATGAAAAACTGTTTTTT.

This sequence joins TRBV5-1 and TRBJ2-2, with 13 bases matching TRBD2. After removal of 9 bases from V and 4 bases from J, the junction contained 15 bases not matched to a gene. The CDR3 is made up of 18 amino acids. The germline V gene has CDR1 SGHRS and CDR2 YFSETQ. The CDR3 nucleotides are TGCGCCACTTCAGGGAGGACTAGCGGGAGAGTGGGCACCGGGGAGCTGTTTTTT. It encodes CATSGRTSGRVGTGELFF.

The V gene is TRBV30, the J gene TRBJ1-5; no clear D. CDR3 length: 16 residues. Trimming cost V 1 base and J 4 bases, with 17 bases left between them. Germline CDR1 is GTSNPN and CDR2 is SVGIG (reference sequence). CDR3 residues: CAWSGGLWSENQPQHF. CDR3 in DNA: TGTGCCTGGAGTGGAGGTTTGTGGTCGGAAAATCAGCCCCAGCATTTT.

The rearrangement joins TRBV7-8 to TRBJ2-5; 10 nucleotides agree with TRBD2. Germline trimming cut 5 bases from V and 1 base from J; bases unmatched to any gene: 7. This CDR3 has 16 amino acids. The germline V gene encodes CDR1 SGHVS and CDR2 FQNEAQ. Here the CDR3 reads CASSVTSGISQETQYF. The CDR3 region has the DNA TGTGCCAGCAGCGTCACTAGCGGGATCTCCCAAGAGACCCAGTACTTC.

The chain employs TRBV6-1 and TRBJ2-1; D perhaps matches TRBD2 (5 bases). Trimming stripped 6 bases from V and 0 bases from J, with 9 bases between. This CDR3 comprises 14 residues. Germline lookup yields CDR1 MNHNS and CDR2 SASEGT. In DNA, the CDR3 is TGTGCCAGCAGCATAGCGAGCTCCTACAATGAGCAGTTCTTC. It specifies CASSIASSYNEQFF.

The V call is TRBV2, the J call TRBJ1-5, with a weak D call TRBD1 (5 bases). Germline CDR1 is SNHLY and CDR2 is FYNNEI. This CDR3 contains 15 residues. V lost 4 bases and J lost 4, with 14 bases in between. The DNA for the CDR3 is TGTGCCAGCAGTGGAAACAGGTCCCCTAATCAGCCCCAGCATTTT. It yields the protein CASSGNRSPNQPQHF.

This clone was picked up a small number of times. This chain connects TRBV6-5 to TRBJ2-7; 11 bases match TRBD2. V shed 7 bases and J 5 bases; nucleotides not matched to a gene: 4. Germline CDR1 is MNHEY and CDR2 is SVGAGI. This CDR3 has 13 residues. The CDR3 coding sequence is TGTGCCAGCATCCCTAGCGGGAGGAACGAGCAGTACTTC. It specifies CASIPSGRNEQYF.

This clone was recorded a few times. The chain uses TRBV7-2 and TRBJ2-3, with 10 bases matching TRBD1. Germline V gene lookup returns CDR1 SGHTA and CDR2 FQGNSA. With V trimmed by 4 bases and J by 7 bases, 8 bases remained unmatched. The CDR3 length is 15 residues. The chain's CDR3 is CASSSRPGQGNTQYF. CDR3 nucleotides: TGTGCCAGCAGCTCGCGACCGGGACAGGGGAATACGCAGTATTTT.

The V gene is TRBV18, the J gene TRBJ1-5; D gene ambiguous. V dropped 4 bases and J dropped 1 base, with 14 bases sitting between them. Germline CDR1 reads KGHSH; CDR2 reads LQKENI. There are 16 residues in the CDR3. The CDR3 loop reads CASSQYTLWSNQPQHF. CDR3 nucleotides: TGTGCCAGCTCACAATATACCCTTTGGAGCAATCAGCCCCAGCATTTT.

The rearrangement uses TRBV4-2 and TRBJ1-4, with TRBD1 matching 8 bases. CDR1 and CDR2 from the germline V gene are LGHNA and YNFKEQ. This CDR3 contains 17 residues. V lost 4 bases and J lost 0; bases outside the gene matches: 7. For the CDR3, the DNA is TGTGCCAGCAGCCGAGGCAGGGGGCGACCAACTAATGAAAAACTGTTTTTT. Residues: CASSRGRGRPTNEKLFF.

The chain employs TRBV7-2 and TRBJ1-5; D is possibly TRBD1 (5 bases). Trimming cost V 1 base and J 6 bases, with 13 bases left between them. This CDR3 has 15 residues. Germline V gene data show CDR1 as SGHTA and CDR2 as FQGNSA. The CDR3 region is CASSLVFSGGQPQHF. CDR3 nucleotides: TGTGCCAGCAGCTTAGTTTTTTCTGGGGGTCAGCCCCAGCATTTT.

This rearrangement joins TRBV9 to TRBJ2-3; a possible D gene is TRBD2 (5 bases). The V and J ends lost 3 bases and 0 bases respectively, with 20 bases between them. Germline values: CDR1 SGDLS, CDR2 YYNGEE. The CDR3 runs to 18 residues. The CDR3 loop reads CASSASSRRTPSTDTQYF. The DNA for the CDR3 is TGTGCCAGCAGCGCGAGTAGCCGGAGGACTCCTAGCACAGATACGCAGTATTTT.

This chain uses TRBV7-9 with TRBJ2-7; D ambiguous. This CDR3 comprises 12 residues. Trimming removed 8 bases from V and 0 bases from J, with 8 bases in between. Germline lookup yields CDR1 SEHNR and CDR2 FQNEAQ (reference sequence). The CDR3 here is CASGDTSYEQYF. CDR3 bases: TGTGCCAGCGGTGACACCTCCTACGAGCAGTACTTC.

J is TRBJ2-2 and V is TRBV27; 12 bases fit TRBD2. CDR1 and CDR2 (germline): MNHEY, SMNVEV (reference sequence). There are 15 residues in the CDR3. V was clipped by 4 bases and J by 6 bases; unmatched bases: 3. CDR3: CASSSTSGRSGELFF. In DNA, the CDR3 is TGTGCCAGCAGTTCGACTAGCGGGAGATCCGGGGAGCTGTTTTTT.